Only a few counts were recorded for the clone carrying this TCR beta chain. Antigen unknown. The sample is drawn from a study of cytomegalovirus exposure and HLA in healthy donors. In the study overall: The study placed about 81% of its approximately 430 genotyped donors in the Caucasian-associated ancestry cluster.

PCR used 60 Vbeta primers and 13 Jbeta primers. This table comes from immunoSEQ multiplex PCR, and its TCRdb copy is limited to in-frame clones, with some not included. The sample contains about 200,000 clones, around 64% of which appear only once. This CDR3 region has 14 residues. The germline V gene encodes CDR1 MDHEN and CDR2 SYDVKM. V lost 5 bases and J lost 5, with 16 bases in between. Overall study findings and caveats: Earlier analysis looked at TCR beta V segments, and most were productive about 90% or about 30% of the time.

The chain recombines TRBV28 with TRBJ2-7; a weak D match, TRBD2 (7 bases). Sequenced: PBMCs. The receptor's source is a man aged 35-49 years in good health and CMV-seropositive. CDR3 sequence (DNA): TGTGCCAGCAGTCCGCAGGGGAGGGAGGACGAGCAGTACTTC. Translation gives CASSPQGREDEQYF.